This is a list of T cell receptor beta chains from one sample in a study of blood T cell repertoires in COVID-19. Repertoires were generated with immunoSEQ multiplex PCR, while TCRdb's copy carries only in-frame clones and drops some. The sample has 150,000 to 200,000 clones, about four fifths seen once. The sequenced material came from PBMCs or T cells enriched from blood (not recorded which). The receptors stem from a woman aged 55-70 years who had recovered from COVID-19. Each CDR3 is given with its conserved first and last residue. The D gene is left open where the match is weak. The size field is filled for only some rows; it gives once, few, many or a size class.

j_call,clone_size,v_call,d_call,cdr3_nt,cdr3_aa
TRBJ2-2,-,TRBV2,-,TGTGCCAGCAGGTCCGGGACACAAAACACCGGGGAGCTGTTTTTT,CASRSGTQNTGELFF
TRBJ1-1,-,TRBV5-4,-,TGTGCCAGCAGCTTGGGGTGGGGCTCAGACACTGAAGCTTTCTTT,CASSLGWGSDTEAFF
TRBJ2-2,-,TRBV10-3,-,TGTGCCATCGGGGAAACAGGGACCGGGGAGCTGTTTTTT,CAIGETGTGELFF
TRBJ1-2,once,TRBV10-3,TRBD1,TGTGCCATCAGTGGTCGACAGGGGGACGGCTACACCTTC,CAISGRQGDGYTF
TRBJ2-1,-,TRBV5-8,TRBD1,TGTGCCAGCAGCTATAGGGGGCGCGATGAGCAGTTCTTC,CASSYRGRDEQFF
TRBJ2-7,-,TRBV10-3,TRBD2,TGTGCCATCAGTGAGTTGGGAGCGGGGGGCCACAGCTCCTACGAGCAGTACTTC,CAISELGAGGHSSYEQYF
TRBJ1-1,once,TRBV10-2,-,TGCGCCAGCAGCGGGGGTGGCACTGAAGCTTTCTTT,CASSGGGTEAFF
TRBJ2-7,-,TRBV6-5,-,TGTGCCGGACGCCAAGACTACGCGTCCTACGAGCAGTACTTC,CAGRQDYASYEQYF
TRBJ2-1,-,TRBV13,TRBD2,TGTGCCAGCAGCTTAGTGGCGGGGGTCAATGAGCAGTTCTTC,CASSLVAGVNEQFF
TRBJ1-1,-,TRBV5-1,-,TGCGCCAGCAGCTTGTACAGTTTAGGGGAGAACACTGAAGCTTTCTTT,CASSLYSLGENTEAFF
TRBJ2-7,-,TRBV6-1,-,TGTGCCAGCAGTGAAGCTTTGGGACTCTCCTACGAGCAGTACTTC,CASSEALGLSYEQYF
TRBJ2-7,-,TRBV27,-,TGTGCCAGCAGTTTATTTGGGGGGACCTCAACATACGAGCAGTACTTC,CASSLFGGTSTYEQYF
TRBJ2-1,-,TRBV5-1,-,TGCGCCAGCAGCTTGGCCTTCGACAATGAGCAGTTCTTC,CASSLAFDNEQFF
TRBJ2-7,-,TRBV27,TRBD1,TGTGCCAGCACCCGGACAGGGGGCTCCTACGAGCAGTACTTC,CASTRTGGSYEQYF
TRBJ2-7,-,TRBV15,-,TGTGCCACCAGCAGAGGCGGGGTCTCCTACGAGCAGTACTTC,CATSRGGVSYEQYF
TRBJ1-2,-,TRBV6-6,-,TGTGCCAGCGTCCGGGGAGCTAACTATGGCTACACCTTC,CASVRGANYGYTF
TRBJ2-1,-,TRBV2,TRBD2,TGTGCCAGCAGTGCACGGGGGGGCTCCTACAATGAGCAGTTCTTC,CASSARGGSYNEQFF
TRBJ1-4,-,TRBV5-1,-,TGCGCCAGCAAGACAGAAATCGAGGAAAAACTGTTTTTT,CASKTEIEEKLFF
TRBJ2-2,-,TRBV11-2,TRBD1,TGTGCCAGCAGCTCAAAGCCGGGACAGGGTATCACCGGGGAGCTGTTTTTT,CASSSKPGQGITGELFF
TRBJ2-7,few,TRBV5-4,-,TGTGCCAGCAGCTTGGTTCAGGGCGGCGAGCAGTACTTC,CASSLVQGGEQYF
TRBJ1-5,-,TRBV19,TRBD1,TGTGCCAGTAGTATAGACCGACAGGGGGCCAATCAGCCCCAGCATTTT,CASSIDRQGANQPQHF
TRBJ2-7,-,TRBV9,TRBD2,TGTGCCAGCAGCCCTAAAGCGGGACTAGCGTCCTCCTACGAGCAGTACTTC,CASSPKAGLASSYEQYF
TRBJ1-2,-,TRBV6-5,TRBD1,TGTGCCAGCAGCCTCGACAGGGAGAGGATCGGCTACACCTTC,CASSLDRERIGYTF
TRBJ1-6,-,TRBV27,TRBD1,TGTGCCAGCAGTTCCCGGGACAGGGGAATGGCAAGAAATTCACCCCTCCACTTT,CASSSRDRGMARNSPLHF
TRBJ1-1,-,TRBV24-1,-,TGTGCCACCAGTGACGGAGACAGGATGAACACTGAAGCTTTCTTT,CATSDGDRMNTEAFF
TRBJ1-2,-,TRBV7-9,TRBD1,TGTGCCAGCAGCCACCGATGGGACAGCCCGTATGGCTACACCTTC,CASSHRWDSPYGYTF